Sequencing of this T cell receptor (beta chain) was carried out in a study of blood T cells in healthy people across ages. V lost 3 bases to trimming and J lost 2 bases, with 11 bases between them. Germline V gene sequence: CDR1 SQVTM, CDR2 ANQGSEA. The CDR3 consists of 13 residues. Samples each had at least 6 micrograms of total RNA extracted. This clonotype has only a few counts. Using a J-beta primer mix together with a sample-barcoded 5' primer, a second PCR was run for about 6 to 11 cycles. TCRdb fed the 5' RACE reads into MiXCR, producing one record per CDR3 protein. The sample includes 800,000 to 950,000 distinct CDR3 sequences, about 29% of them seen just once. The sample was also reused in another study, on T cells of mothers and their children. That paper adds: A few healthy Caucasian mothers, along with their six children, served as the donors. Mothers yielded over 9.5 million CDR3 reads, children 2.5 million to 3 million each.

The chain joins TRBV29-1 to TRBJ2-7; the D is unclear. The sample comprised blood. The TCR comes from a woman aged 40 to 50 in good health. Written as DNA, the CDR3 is TGCAGCGTTGAGACAAGGGTCGCCTACGAGCAGTACTTC. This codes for CSVETRVAYEQYF.